This T cell receptor beta chain was identified during a study of T cell responses to AZD1222 COVID-19 vaccine. This clone was recorded a few times. Assay: immunoSEQ multiplex PCR; the TCRdb copy retains only in-frame clones and omits some. The sample has 140,000 to 150,000 clones, roughly 93% seen once; the top ten hold less than 6.5%. The sequences come from peripheral blood, collected on day 0 of AZD1222 vaccination. The TCR originated in an adult in good health.

CDR3 in DNA: TGTGCCAGCAGCCAAGCTCCCGGGACAGGGGACAACTATGGCTACACCTTC. Its protein is CASSQAPGTGDNYGYTF. V and J are TRBV3-1 (or the pseudogene TRBV3-2) and TRBJ1-2; 10 bases match TRBD1. CDR1 is LGHDT, CDR2 YNNKEL, per germline (reference sequence). CDR3 length: 17 amino acids. Germline trimming cut 1 base from V and 2 bases from J; bases unmatched to any gene: 7.